A single sample gave rise to the 12 T cell receptor beta chains below, sequenced in a study of cytomegalovirus exposure and HLA in healthy donors. Repertoires were generated with immunoSEQ multiplex PCR, while TCRdb's copy carries only in-frame clones and drops some. The sample carries roughly 250,000 clones, about 90% recorded once. The sequenced material came from PBMCs. These receptors were obtained from a woman aged 18 to 35 in good health and CMV-seronegative.

The chain links TRBV4-1 to TRBJ1-1; D may be TRBD1 (5 bases). The V and J ends lost 3 bases and 1 base respectively, with 15 bases between them. Germline assignment: CDR1 MGHRA and CDR2 YSYEKL. The CDR3 totals 16 residues. The CDR3 DNA follows: TGCGCCAGCAGCCACCGCAAAGGGGCAGCGAACACTGAAGCTTTCTTT. This codes for CASSHRKGAANTEAFF.

J is TRBJ2-1 and V is TRBV6-6, with 7 nucleotides matching TRBD1. Germline-derived CDR1 and CDR2 are MNHNY and SVGAGI (reference sequence). The CDR3 extends over 15 amino acids. V gave up 6 bases and J gave up 7 bases; unmatched junction bases: 12. Here the CDR3 DNA reads TGTGCCAGCAGGACCACAGGGGACCGGATTAATGAGCAGTTCTTC. Protein product: CASRTTGDRINEQFF.

The V call is TRBV6-5, the J call TRBJ2-4; no reliable D call. Germline V gene data show CDR1 as MNHEY and CDR2 as SVGAGI. The CDR3 is 15 residues long. Trimming cost V 0 bases and J 1 base, with 7 bases left between them. The CDR3 coding sequence is TGTGCCAGCAGTTACTCACCTCGGGCCAAAAACATTCAGTACTTC. Translating it yields CASSYSPRAKNIQYF.

This clone was detected only once. This rearrangement joins TRBV27 to TRBJ2-2; tentative D call: TRBD2 (6 bases). With 4 bases removed from V and 0 bases from J, the gap between germline ends came to 21 bases. The germline CDR1 and CDR2 sequences are MNHEY and SMNVEV (reference sequence). The CDR3 is 19 residues long. CDR3 DNA sequence: TGTGCCAGCAGTTCCTTCGGGTGGGCTAGCGAGACGAACACCGGGGAGCTGTTTTTT. It translates to CASSSFGWASETNTGELFF.

This sequence joins TRBV19 and TRBJ1-5; TRBD1 might be the D (5 bases). Trimming took off 1 base at V and 9 bases at J, with 22 bases between the two ends. The CDR3 has 17 amino acids. Looked up from germline, CDR1 is LNHDA and CDR2 is SQIVND (reference sequence). Here the CDR3 reads CASSIVPLSTVYRPQHF. The CDR3 DNA follows: TGTGCCAGTAGTATAGTCCCCCTCTCGACAGTTTATCGGCCCCAGCATTTT.

The rearrangement links TRBV2 to TRBJ2-1; the match to TRBD1 covers 9 bases. The CDR3 length is 13 residues. The V and J ends lost 9 bases and 8 bases, in that order; junction bases with no gene match: 8. Germline CDR1 is SNHLY and CDR2 is FYNNEI. CDR3 nucleotides: TGTGCCAGACAGGACAGGGGAAGTCATGAGCAGTTCTTC. Translating it yields CARQDRGSHEQFF.

The CDR3 DNA reads TGTGCCAGCAGCTTAGAGGCCGACAGGGGCTACGAGCAGTACTTC. It is translated as CASSLEADRGYEQYF. The chain recombines TRBV7-8 with TRBJ2-7, with 8 bases identical to TRBD1. The CDR3 extends over 15 amino acids. CDR1 and CDR2 from the germline V gene are SGHVS and FQNEAQ. J lost 3 bases, V lost 1 base, and 5 bases had no gene match.

V is TRBV9 and J is TRBJ2-2, with D possibly being TRBD2 (5 bases). V dropped 5 bases and J dropped 4 bases, with 9 bases sitting between them. The germline CDR1 and CDR2 sequences are SGDLS and YYNGEE. CDR3 length: 13 amino acids. The CDR3 DNA sequence: TGTGCCAGCAGTAATGAGGGCACCGGGGAGCTGTTTTTT. Translation: CASSNEGTGELFF.

CDR3 protein: CASSIRTAYEQYV. DNA of the CDR3: TGTGCCAGCAGCATAAGGACAGCTTACGAGCAGTACGTC. The rearrangement links TRBV7-8 to TRBJ2-7, with D possibly TRBD1 on 6 matching bases. Trimming pared 5 bases from V and 4 bases from J, leaving 12 bases between. This CDR3 has 13 residues. CDR1 and CDR2 (germline): SGHVS, FQNEAQ.

The rearrangement uses TRBV5-1 and TRBJ2-3; D is perhaps TRBD2 (7 bases). The CDR3 consists of 16 residues. V shed 6 bases and J shed 2 bases, with 19 bases lying between them. Germline loops: CDR1 SGHRS, CDR2 YFSETQ. The DNA of the CDR3 is TGCGCCAGCACACCAACGGGTCGGGGGGCCACAGATACGCAGTATTTT. This encodes CASTPTGRGATDTQYF. The full variable domain, with the rest looked up from reference TRBV5-1 and TRBJ2-3, is KAGVTQTPRYLIKTRGQQVTLSCSPISGHRSVSWYQQTPGQGLQFLFEYFSETQRNKGNFPGRFSGRQFSNSRSEMNVSTLELGDSALYLCASTPTGRGATDTQYFGPGTRLTVL.

The gene calls are TRBV27 and TRBJ1-1; TRBD1 aligns across 7 bases. The V segment lost 6 bases and the J segment 6 bases; nucleotides outside the gene matches: 7. This CDR3 has 13 amino acids. CDR1 and CDR2 from the germline V gene are MNHEY and SMNVEV (reference sequence). CDR3 in DNA: TGTGCCAGCAGCGAGACAGGGAAGCCTGAAGCTTTCTTT. Protein product: CASSETGKPEAFF.

This clone occurred a few times. The chain couples TRBV7-2 to TRBJ1-6, with 9 positions matching TRBD1. Unmatched junction bases numbered 7, after V lost 5 bases and J lost 8 bases. The CDR3 spans 15 residues. The germline V gene encodes CDR1 SGHTA and CDR2 FQGNSA. This CDR3 is CASSTHRGLDSPLHF. Here the CDR3 DNA reads TGTGCCAGCAGCACCCACAGGGGGCTTGATTCACCCCTCCACTTT.